Sequencing of this TCR beta chain was carried out in a study of OX40 agonist ivuxolimab in advanced cancers. Background on the study: It was permissible to have had prior anti-PD-1, anti-PD-L1 or anti-CTLA-4 therapy, and around 43% had some. Study findings and constraints: Clonal expansion by week 6 occurred in CD4+ and CD8+ blood T cells (at 0.1 to 3.0 mg/kg).

This CDR3 spans 15 amino acids. V lost 3 bases, J lost 4 bases, and 17 bases lay in between. Germline V gives CDR1 SGHTS, CDR2 YDEGEE. Points on this clone: Its specificity is unknown.

Patients with a history of autoimmune disease or on systemic immunosuppression were excluded. TCRdb's table, derived via immunoSEQ multiplex PCR, lists solely in-frame clones and lacks some. The sample gives about 45,000 clones, approximately 90% of which show up once; around a fifth is in the top ten. The material sequenced was CD4+ or CD8+ T cells sorted from blood, taken in a trial of the OX40 agonist ivuxolimab. The chain is built from TRBV5-8 and TRBJ2-7; tentatively, D is TRBD1 (6 bases). This clonotype originated in an adult with an advanced solid tumor such as melanoma, head and neck, liver or kidney cancer. CDR3: CASSSHRDKKYEQYF. Here the CDR3 DNA reads TGTGCCAGCAGCTCCCACCGGGACAAGAAGTACGAGCAGTACTTC.